Shown below are 15 T cell receptor beta chains from a single sample sequenced in a study of blood T cell repertoires in COVID-19. TCRdb's table, derived via immunoSEQ multiplex PCR, lists solely in-frame clones and lacks some. Here the sample spans approximately 210,000 clones, 65% to 90% being singletons. Source material: PBMCs or T cells enriched from blood (not recorded which). The source is a woman aged 45-65 years with acute COVID-19.

The rearrangement uses TRBV29-1 and TRBJ2-5; D perhaps matches TRBD1 (5 bases). This CDR3 region has 14 residues. CDR1 and CDR2 from the germline V gene are SQVTM and ANQGSEA. The germline V and J ends were trimmed by 2 bases and 4 bases, with 14 bases remaining between them. Here the CDR3 reads CSVESGIAPETQYF. DNA for the CDR3: TGCAGCGTTGAATCAGGGATTGCCCCAGAGACCCAGTACTTC.

This chain uses TRBV9 with TRBJ2-7; tentatively, D is TRBD1 (6 bases). The V and J ends lost 4 bases and 2 bases respectively, with 16 bases between them. Germline assignment: CDR1 SGDLS and CDR2 YYNGEE. There are 15 residues in the CDR3. CDR3 sequence (DNA): TGTGCCAGCAGCTCGCTAAGGGACACCCCCTACGAGCAGTACTTC. This sequence encodes CASSSLRDTPYEQYF.

V gene TRBV7-2 combines with J gene TRBJ2-7; a possible D gene is TRBD1 (5 bases). The CDR3 is 14 amino acids. Per the germline V gene, CDR1 is SGHTA and CDR2 is FQGNSA. V gave up 3 bases and J gave up 3 bases, with 12 bases separating them. The CDR3 here is CASSFAREGYEQYF. The CDR3 DNA sequence: TGTGCCAGCAGCTTTGCCAGGGAAGGCTACGAGCAGTACTTC.

V is TRBV29-1 and J is TRBJ2-2; 7 bases fit TRBD1. The junction had 5 bases not matched to a gene; V was cut back by 8 bases and J by 2 bases. Germline assignment: CDR1 SQVTM and CDR2 ANQGSEA. The CDR3 runs 13 residues. DNA of the CDR3: TGCAGCACATGGGACAGAAACACCGGGGAGCTGTTTTTT. Amino acids: CSTWDRNTGELFF.

This clone has a single count. The V call is TRBV28, the J call TRBJ2-2; 8 bases line up with TRBD1. With V trimmed by 3 bases and J by 0 bases, 12 bases remained unmatched. The CDR3 totals 19 residues. Germline V gene sequence: CDR1 MDHEN, CDR2 SYDVKM. CDR3 coding DNA: TGTGCCAGCAGTTTTGATTGGACAGGGACTTCTGCGAACACCGGGGAGCTGTTTTTT. It translates to CASSFDWTGTSANTGELFF.

This chain connects TRBV18 to TRBJ2-1, with TRBD2 matching over 8 bases. The CDR3 is 18 residues long. With 3 bases clipped from V and 1 base from J, the junction kept 11 bases outside the gene matches. Per the germline V gene, CDR1 is KGHSH and CDR2 is LQKENI. The chain's CDR3 is CASSPPKGSGTSYNEQFF. The CDR3 bases are TGTGCCAGCTCACCCCCGAAAGGTAGCGGGACATCCTACAATGAGCAGTTCTTC. Looking up the rest from reference TRBV18 and TRBJ2-1 gives the full variable domain: NAGVMQNPRHLVRRRGQEARLRCSPMKGHSHVYWYRQLPEEGLKFMVYLQKENIIDESGMPKERFSAEFPKEGPSILRIQQVVRGDSAAYFCASSPPKGSGTSYNEQFFGPGTRLTVL.

The chain is built from TRBV10-3 and TRBJ2-7, with 8 bases fitting TRBD2. The CDR3 length is 14 residues. The trim removed 8 bases at V and 1 base at J, leaving 7 bases unmatched. CDR1 ENHRY and CDR2 SYGVKD come from the germline V gene. In nucleotides, the CDR3 is TGTGCCATCCGCCTCAGCGGGGGTTCCTACGAGCAGTACTTC. Protein product: CAIRLSGGSYEQYF.

The chain joins TRBV7-2 to TRBJ2-1, with 8 positions matching TRBD1. The J segment lost 5 bases and the V segment lost 4 bases, leaving 7 bases of the junction unmatched. Germline V gene lookup returns CDR1 SGHTA and CDR2 FQGNSA. The CDR3 runs 15 residues. The CDR3 DNA is TGTGCCAGCAGCTCACCGACAGGGGTCGACAATGAGCAGTTCTTC. Translated: CASSSPTGVDNEQFF.

The chain combines TRBV15 with TRBJ1-1; D is ambiguous. The CDR3 spans 14 residues. Per germline, CDR1 LNHNV and CDR2 YYDKDF (reference sequence). The germline V and J ends were trimmed by 1 base and 1 base, with 7 bases remaining between them. The CDR3 sequence is CATSRGSGNTEAFF. The CDR3 region has the DNA TGTGCCACCAGCAGAGGTAGCGGGAACACTGAAGCTTTCTTT.

The J gene is TRBJ2-7, the V gene TRBV5-1; maybe TRBD1 (6 bases). Germline V CDR1 and CDR2: SGHRS, YFSETQ. V dropped 4 bases and J dropped 3 bases, with 14 bases sitting between them. There are 14 residues in the CDR3. The CDR3 reads CASSTGQTNYEQYF. CDR3 nucleotides: TGCGCCAGCAGCACCGGACAGACCAACTACGAGCAGTACTTC.

This chain joins TRBV5-5 and TRBJ2-3; D unresolved. The V gene lost 4 bases and the J gene lost 0 bases, with 3 bases spanning the gap. The CDR3 is 12 amino acids. Germline V gene data show CDR1 as SGHKS and CDR2 as YYEKEE (reference sequence). The CDR3 region has the DNA TGTGCCAGCAGCCTGAGCACAGATACGCAGTATTTT. It yields the protein CASSLSTDTQYF.

This clone occurred many times. The V call is TRBV27, the J call TRBJ1-3; D remains unclear. The CDR3 extends over 13 amino acids. Trimming left V 2 bases short and J 3 bases short, with 5 bases between. Looked up from germline, CDR1 is MNHEY and CDR2 is SMNVEV (reference sequence). The CDR3 sequence is CASSLQVGNTIYF. The CDR3 DNA follows: TGTGCCAGCAGTTTACAGGTTGGAAACACCATATATTTT.

The chain combines TRBV5-6 with TRBJ2-1, with TRBD1 matching over 7 bases. CDR3 size: 15 residues. Germline CDR1 reads SGHDT; CDR2 reads YYEEEE. V lost 3 bases and J lost 7; bases outside the gene matches: 10. This CDR3 is CASSWGLDRTNEQFF. CDR3 coding DNA: TGTGCCAGCAGCTGGGGGCTGGACAGGACGAATGAGCAGTTCTTC.

The V gene is TRBV30, the J gene TRBJ1-2, with D maybe TRBD1 (5 bases). This CDR3 comprises 13 residues. CDR1 is GTSNPN, CDR2 SVGIG, per germline (reference sequence). The V end was cut by 0 bases, the J end by 9 bases, with 14 bases between. The CDR3 loop is CAWSVTTQGRYTF. CDR3 sequence (DNA): TGTGCCTGGAGTGTAACTACTCAGGGTCGCTACACCTTC.

With respect to this clone: Other DNA sequences in this specimen translate into the identical CDR3. This chain uses TRBV18 with TRBJ2-5; D is ambiguous. CDR3 length equals 13 residues. CDR1 and CDR2 (germline): KGHSH, LQKENI. V was shortened by 3 bases and J by 4 bases, with 9 bases between the two germline ends. The CDR3 here is CASSPGLGETQYF. Here the CDR3 DNA reads TGTGCCAGCTCACCTGGGCTGGGAGAGACCCAGTACTTC.